The 5 T cell receptor beta chains reported below all come from one sample, sequenced in a study of T-cell reconstitution after alpha-beta-depleted transplantation in children. A TCRbeta library incorporating unique molecular identifiers was prepared. In TCRdb, the PCR reads were re-called with MiXCR into one record per CDR3 protein. The data contain 60,000 to 85,000 distinct CDR3 sequences, over 15% of them seen just once; the ten biggest clones take up approximately 55%. The source material was PBMCs, mostly from graft donor cells, sampled 360 days after TCRalphabeta/CD19-depleted stem cell transplant. These receptors came from a male patient under 10 years old who had a stem cell transplant for acute lymphoblastic leukemia, so the T cells may come from the graft donor.

The table lists this clonotype with a few counts. This chain links TRBV10-3 with TRBJ2-7, with D tentatively TRBD2 (6 bases). Germline V gene lookup returns CDR1 ENHRY and CDR2 SYGVKD. Trimming took 7 bases from V and 4 from J, leaving 11 bases between them. CDR3 length: 12 residues. CDR3 nucleotides: TGTGCCATCAAAGGGCGGGGATACGAGCAGTACTTC. Translation gives CAIKGRGYEQYF.

V gene TRBV6-1 combines with J gene TRBJ2-1, with TRBD2 matching over 8 bases. The CDR3 extends over 17 amino acids. V was pared by 7 bases and J by 4 bases, with 15 bases of the junction left unmatched. In germline, CDR1 is MNHNS, CDR2 SASEGT. The CDR3 DNA sequence: TGTGCCAGCACCGAAAACTGGGCTAGCGGGTTTTACAATGAGCAGTTCTTC. Protein product: CASTENWASGFYNEQFF.

This chain joins TRBV10-3 and TRBJ2-1, with 7 bases fitting TRBD1. CDR1 is ENHRY and CDR2 is SYGVKD in the germline V gene. V gave up 7 bases and J gave up 6 bases; unmatched junction bases: 6. This CDR3 has 13 residues. The CDR3 nucleotides are TGTGCCATCACTGGACAGGTGGGCAATGAGCAGTTCTTC. It translates to CAITGQVGNEQFF.

The chain employs TRBV12-3 or TRBV12-4 and TRBJ2-1, with a tentative D call TRBD2 (5 bases). V was clipped by 2 bases and J by 6 bases, with 17 bases between them. CDR3 length equals 16 residues. This CDR3 is CASSLRIGVASNEQFF. CDR3 sequence (DNA): TGTGCCAGCAGTTTACGGATCGGGGTAGCGTCCAATGAGCAGTTCTTC.

CDR3 sequence reads: CASRSMTSGRARNEQFF. The CDR3 region has the DNA TGTGCCAGTAGGTCGATGACTAGCGGGAGGGCCCGTAATGAGCAGTTCTTC. This chain uses TRBV19 with TRBJ2-1; TRBD2 matches at 14 bases. V trimming: 6 bases; J trimming: 7 bases; junction bases outside the gene matches: 11. From germline, CDR1 is LNHDA and CDR2 SQIVND (reference sequence). CDR3 length equals 17 residues.